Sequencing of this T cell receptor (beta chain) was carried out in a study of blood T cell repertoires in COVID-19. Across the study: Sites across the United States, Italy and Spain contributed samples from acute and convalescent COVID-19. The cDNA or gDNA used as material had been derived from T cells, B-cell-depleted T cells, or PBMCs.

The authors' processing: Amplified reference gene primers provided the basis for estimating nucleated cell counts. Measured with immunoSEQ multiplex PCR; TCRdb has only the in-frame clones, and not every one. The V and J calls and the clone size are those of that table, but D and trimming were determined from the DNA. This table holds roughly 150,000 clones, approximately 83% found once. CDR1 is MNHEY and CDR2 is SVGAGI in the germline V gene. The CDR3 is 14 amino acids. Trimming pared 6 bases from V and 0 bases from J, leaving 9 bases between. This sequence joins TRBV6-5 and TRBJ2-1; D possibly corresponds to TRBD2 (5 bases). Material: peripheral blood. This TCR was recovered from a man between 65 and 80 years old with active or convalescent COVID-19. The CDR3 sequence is CASSRGSSYNEQFF. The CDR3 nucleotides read TGTGCCAGCAGCCGGGGAAGCTCCTACAATGAGCAGTTCTTC.